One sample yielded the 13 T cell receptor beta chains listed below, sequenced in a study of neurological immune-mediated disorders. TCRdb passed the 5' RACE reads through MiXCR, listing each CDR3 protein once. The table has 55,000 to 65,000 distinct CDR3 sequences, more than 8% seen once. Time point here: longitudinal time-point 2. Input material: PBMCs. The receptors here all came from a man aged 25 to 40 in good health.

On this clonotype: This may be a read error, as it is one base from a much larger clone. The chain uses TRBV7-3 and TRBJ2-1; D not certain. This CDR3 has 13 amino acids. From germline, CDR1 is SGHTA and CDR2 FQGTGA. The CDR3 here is CVSSLNWVNEQFF. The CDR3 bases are TGTGTCAGCAGCTTAAATTGGGTCAATGAGCAGTTCTTC.

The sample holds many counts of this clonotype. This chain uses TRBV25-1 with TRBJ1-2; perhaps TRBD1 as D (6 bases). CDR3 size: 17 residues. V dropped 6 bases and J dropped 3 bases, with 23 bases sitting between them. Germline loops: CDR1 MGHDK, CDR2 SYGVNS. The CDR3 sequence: CASRPEDSAWRDYGYTF. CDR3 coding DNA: TGTGCCAGCAGACCTGAGGACAGCGCGTGGAGGGACTATGGCTACACCTTC.

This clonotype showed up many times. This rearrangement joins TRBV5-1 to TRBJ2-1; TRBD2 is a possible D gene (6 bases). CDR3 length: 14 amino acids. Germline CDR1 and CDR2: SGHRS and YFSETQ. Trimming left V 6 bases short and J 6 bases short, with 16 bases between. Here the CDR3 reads CASNSAGPSNEQFF. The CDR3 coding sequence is TGCGCCAGCAACTCCGCGGGACCCTCCAATGAGCAGTTCTTC.

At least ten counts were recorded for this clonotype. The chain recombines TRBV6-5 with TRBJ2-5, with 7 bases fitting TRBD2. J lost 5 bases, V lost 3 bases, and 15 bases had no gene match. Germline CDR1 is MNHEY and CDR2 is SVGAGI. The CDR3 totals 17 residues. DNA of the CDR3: TGTGCCAGCAGTTATGGTGTGCGGGAGTTGAGTGAGGAGACCCAGTACTTC. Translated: CASSYGVRELSEETQYF.

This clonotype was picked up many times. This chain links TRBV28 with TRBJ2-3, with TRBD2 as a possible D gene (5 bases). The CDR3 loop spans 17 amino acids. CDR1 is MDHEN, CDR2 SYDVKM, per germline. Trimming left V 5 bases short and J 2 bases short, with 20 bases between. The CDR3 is CASSNYLLDWDTDTQYF. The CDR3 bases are TGTGCCAGCAGTAACTACCTTCTGGACTGGGACACAGATACGCAGTATTTT. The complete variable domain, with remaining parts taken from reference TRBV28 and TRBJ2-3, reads DVKVTQSSRYLVKRTGEKVFLECVQDMDHENMFWYRQDPGLGLRLIYFSYDVKMKEKGDIPEGYSVSREKKERFSLILESASTNQTSMYLCASSNYLLDWDTDTQYFGPGTRLTVL.

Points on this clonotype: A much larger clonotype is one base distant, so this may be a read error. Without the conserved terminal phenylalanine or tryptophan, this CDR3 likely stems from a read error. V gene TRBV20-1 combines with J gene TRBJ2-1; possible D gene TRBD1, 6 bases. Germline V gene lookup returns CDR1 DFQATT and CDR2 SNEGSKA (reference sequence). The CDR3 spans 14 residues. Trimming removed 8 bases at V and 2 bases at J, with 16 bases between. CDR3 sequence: CSPARWGPYNEQFC. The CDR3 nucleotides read TGCAGTCCGGCCCGTTGGGGGCCCTACAATGAGCAGTTCTGC.

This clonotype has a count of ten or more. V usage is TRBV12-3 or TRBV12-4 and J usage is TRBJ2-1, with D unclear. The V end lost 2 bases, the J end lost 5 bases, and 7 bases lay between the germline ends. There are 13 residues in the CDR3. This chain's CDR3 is CASSLTQNNEQFF. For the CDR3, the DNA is TGTGCCAGCAGTTTAACCCAAAACAATGAGCAGTTCTTC.

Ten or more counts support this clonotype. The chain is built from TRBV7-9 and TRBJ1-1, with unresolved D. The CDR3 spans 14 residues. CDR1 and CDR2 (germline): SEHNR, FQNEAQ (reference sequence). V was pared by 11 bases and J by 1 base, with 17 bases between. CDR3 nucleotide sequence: TGTGCCTCCCTAGGACCGGGGTGGAACACTGAAGCTTTCTTT. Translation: CASLGPGWNTEAFF.

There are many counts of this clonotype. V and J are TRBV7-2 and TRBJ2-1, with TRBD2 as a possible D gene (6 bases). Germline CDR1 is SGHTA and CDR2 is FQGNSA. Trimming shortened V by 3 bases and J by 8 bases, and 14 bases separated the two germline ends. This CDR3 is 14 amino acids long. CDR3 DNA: TGTGCCAGCAGCTTCACTGGCGGGATCGATGAGCAGTTCTTC. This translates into CASSFTGGIDEQFF.

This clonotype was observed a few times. The CDR3 bases are TGTGCCAGCAGCTTGGCCGGGACTAGCGGGTCTTCCGGGGAGCTGTTTTTT. Residues: CASSLAGTSGSSGELFF. The chain recombines TRBV7-6 with TRBJ2-2; 12 bases match TRBD2. Germline CDR1 SGHVS, CDR2 FNYEAQ. V shed 3 bases, J shed 6 bases, and the junction held 8 bases outside the gene matches. The CDR3 is 17 amino acids.

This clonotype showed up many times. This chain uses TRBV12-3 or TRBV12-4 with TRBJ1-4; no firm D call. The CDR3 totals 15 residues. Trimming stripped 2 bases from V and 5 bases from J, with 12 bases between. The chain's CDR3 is CASSLYAGLNEKLFF. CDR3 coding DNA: TGTGCCAGCAGTTTATATGCAGGTCTCAATGAAAAACTGTTTTTT.

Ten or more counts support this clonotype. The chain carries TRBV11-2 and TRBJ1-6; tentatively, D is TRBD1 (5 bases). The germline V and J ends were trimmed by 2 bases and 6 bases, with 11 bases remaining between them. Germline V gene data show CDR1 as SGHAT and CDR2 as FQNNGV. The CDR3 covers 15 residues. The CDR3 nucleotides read TGTGCCAGCAGCTTATATGGGGGGGGTAATTCACCCCTCCACTTT. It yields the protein CASSLYGGGNSPLHF.

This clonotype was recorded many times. CDR3 DNA: TGTGCCAGCAGCTACGGGACTAGCGGGGTCCGGGAGACCCAGTACTTC. This codes for CASSYGTSGVRETQYF. The V call is TRBV7-2, the J call TRBJ2-5, with 13 bases matching TRBD2. Germline values: CDR1 SGHTA, CDR2 FQGNSA. The CDR3 has 16 amino acids. Trimming at V came to 4 bases and at J to 5 bases, leaving 7 bases not matched to a gene.